This entry features one T cell receptor (beta chain) sequence. The sample belongs to a study of blood T cell repertoires in COVID-19. How the authors handled the data: Amplified reference gene primers provided the basis for estimating nucleated cell counts. The assay was immunoSEQ multiplex PCR, and TCRdb's table has in-frame clones only and misses some. V and J calls and clone size are copied from that table; D and trimming were computed from the DNA. The data show hundreds of thousands of clones, approximately 82% seen once. V shed 1 base and J 4 bases; nucleotides not matched to a gene: 12. This CDR3 spans 18 amino acids. Germline V gene lookup returns CDR1 LGHDT and CDR2 YNNKEL (reference sequence).

This TCR came from a woman of 80 years or more with acute or convalescent COVID-19. Source material: peripheral blood. The gene calls are TRBV3-1 (or the pseudogene TRBV3-2) and TRBJ1-5, with 8 bases identical to TRBD1. The CDR3 DNA is TGTGCCAGCAGCCAAGGGCCCCGAGGCAGGGGGCCTAATCAGCCCCAGCATTTT. Amino acids: CASSQGPRGRGPNQPQHF.